Below, 8 T cell receptor beta chains from the same sample are listed, as sequenced in a study of blood T cell repertoires in COVID-19. Measured with immunoSEQ multiplex PCR; TCRdb has only the in-frame clones, and not every one. The sample includes some 200,000 clones, about 80% of them seen just once. The material sequenced was peripheral blood. All receptors come from a woman in her fifties or sixties with active or convalescent COVID-19.

The rearrangement uses TRBV11-2 and TRBJ2-2; maybe TRBD1 (5 bases). The germline V and J ends were trimmed by 2 bases and 6 bases, with 10 bases remaining between them. The CDR3 length is 14 residues. CDR1 and CDR2 from the germline V gene are SGHAT and FQNNGV. The CDR3 spells CASSLSQGSGELFF. The CDR3 DNA is TGTGCCAGCAGCTTATCGCAGGGTTCCGGGGAGCTGTTTTTT. Looking up the rest from reference TRBV11-2 and TRBJ2-2 gives the full variable domain: EAGVAQSPRYKIIEKRQSVAFWCNPISGHATLYWYQQILGQGPKLLIQFQNNGVVDDSQLPKDRFSAERLKGVDSTLKIQPAKLEDSAVYLCASSLSQGSGELFFGEGSRLTVL.

The chain carries TRBV14 and TRBJ2-7, with TRBD1 matching over 7 bases. V lost 4 bases to trimming and J lost 0 bases; unmatched junction nucleotides: 6. The length of the CDR3 is 15 residues. Germline V gene data show CDR1 as SGHDN and CDR2 as FVKESK. The CDR3 sequence: CASSLLRQGSYEQYF. The CDR3 bases are TGTGCCAGCAGCCTGCTACGACAGGGCTCCTACGAGCAGTACTTC.

V and J are TRBV4-1 and TRBJ2-3; maybe TRBD2 (7 bases). The germline V and J ends were trimmed by 0 bases and 6 bases, with 13 bases remaining between them. CDR1 and CDR2 (germline): MGHRA, YSYEKL. The CDR3 spans 15 residues. For the CDR3, the DNA is TGCGCCAGCAGCCAAGATGCGCGGGGGCGGGATACGCAGTATTTT. The encoded protein is CASSQDARGRDTQYF.

This clone was detected only once. The chain joins TRBV11-2 to TRBJ1-6; no firm D call. Germline CDR1 is SGHAT and CDR2 is FQNNGV. The CDR3 is made up of 15 amino acids. The germline V and J ends were trimmed by 0 bases and 7 bases, with 10 bases remaining between them. The CDR3 region has the DNA TGTGCCAGCAGCTTAGATGGCGGAGGAAATTCACCCCTCCACTTT. It yields the protein CASSLDGGGNSPLHF.

The V call is TRBV19, the J call TRBJ2-7; maybe TRBD1 (6 bases). The germline V gene encodes CDR1 LNHDA and CDR2 SQIVND (reference sequence). This CDR3 has 15 amino acids. The V end lost 6 bases, the J end lost 0 bases, and 15 bases lay between the germline ends. The CDR3 DNA is TGTGCCAGTAGCCTCAGGGGAATTAGCTCCTACGAGCAGTACTTC. Amino acids: CASSLRGISSYEQYF.

The chain links TRBV2 to TRBJ1-3, with unresolved D. V lost 1 base to trimming and J lost 4 bases, with 11 bases between them. Germline values: CDR1 SNHLY, CDR2 FYNNEI. This CDR3 has 15 residues. For the CDR3, the DNA is TGTGCCAGCAGTGAAGGAGCAAACTGGGGAAACACCATATATTTT. As protein: CASSEGANWGNTIYF.

The genes are TRBV3-1 (or the pseudogene TRBV3-2) and TRBJ1-2; a weak D match, TRBD1 (5 bases). Germline-derived CDR1 and CDR2 are LGHDT and YNNKEL (reference sequence). The CDR3 contains 15 residues. V lost 6 bases to trimming and J lost 2 bases, with 16 bases between them. CDR3 loop: CASSQTVNANYGYTF. DNA for the CDR3: TGTGCCAGCAGTCAGACAGTAAACGCCAACTATGGCTACACCTTC.

This clone occurred a few times. The V call is TRBV15, the J call TRBJ1-1; the D is unclear. V was pared by 0 bases and J by 4 bases, with 12 bases between. Germline-derived CDR1 and CDR2 are LNHNV and YYDKDF (reference sequence). CDR3 length: 15 amino acids. The CDR3 coding sequence is TGTGCCACCAGCAGAGACGCGACCCGGGGCACTGAAGCTTTCTTT. Translating gives CATSRDATRGTEAFF.